The present entry profiles one T cell receptor (beta chain) with its context. Sequencing was performed with immunoSEQ multiplex PCR; in TCRdb, only in-frame clones are kept and a portion is missing. Of tens of thousands of clones listed, about 92% are singletons. This sample was taken from a study of T cell changes during pregnancy in multiple sclerosis. This CDR3 is built from 14 residues. Germline trimming cut 4 bases from V and 5 bases from J; bases unmatched to any gene: 5. CDR1 is SGHRS and CDR2 is YFSETQ in the germline V gene. This specimen was peripheral blood, taken in the third trimester of pregnancy. The TCR originated in a female donor in good health, enrolled as a control in a pregnancy study. V gene TRBV5-1 combines with J gene TRBJ1-1, with TRBD1 matching 10 bases. The chain's CDR3 is CASSLRTGGTEAFF. The CDR3 DNA reads TGCGCCAGCAGCCTTCGGACAGGGGGTACTGAAGCTTTCTTT.